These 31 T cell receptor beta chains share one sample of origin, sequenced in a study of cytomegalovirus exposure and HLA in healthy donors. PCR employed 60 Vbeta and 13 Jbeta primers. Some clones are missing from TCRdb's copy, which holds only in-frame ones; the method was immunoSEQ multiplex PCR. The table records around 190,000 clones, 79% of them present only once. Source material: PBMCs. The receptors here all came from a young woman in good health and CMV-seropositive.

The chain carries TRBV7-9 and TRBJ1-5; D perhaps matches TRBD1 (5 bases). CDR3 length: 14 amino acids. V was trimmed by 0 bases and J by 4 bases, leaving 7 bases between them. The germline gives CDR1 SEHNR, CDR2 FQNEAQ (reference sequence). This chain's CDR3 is CASSLADRNQPQHF. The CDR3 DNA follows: TGTGCCAGCAGCTTAGCCGACAGAAATCAGCCCCAGCATTTT.

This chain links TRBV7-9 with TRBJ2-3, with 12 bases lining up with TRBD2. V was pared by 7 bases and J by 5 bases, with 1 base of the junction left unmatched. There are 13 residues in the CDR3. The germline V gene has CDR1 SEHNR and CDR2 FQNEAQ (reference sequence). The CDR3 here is CASILAGGDTQYF. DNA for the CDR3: TGTGCCAGCATACTAGCGGGAGGAGATACGCAGTATTTT.

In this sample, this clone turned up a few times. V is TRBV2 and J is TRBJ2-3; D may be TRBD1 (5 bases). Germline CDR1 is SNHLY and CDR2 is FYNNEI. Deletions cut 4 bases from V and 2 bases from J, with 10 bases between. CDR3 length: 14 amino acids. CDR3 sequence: CASSVGGATDTQYF. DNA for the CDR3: TGTGCCAGCAGTGTAGGTGGGGCCACAGATACGCAGTATTTT. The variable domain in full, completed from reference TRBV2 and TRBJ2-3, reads EPEVTQTPSHQVTQMGQEVILRCVPISNHLYFYWYRQILGQKVEFLVSFYNNEISEKSEIFDDQFSVERPDGSNFTLKIRSTKLEDSAMYFCASSVGGATDTQYFGPGTRLTVL.

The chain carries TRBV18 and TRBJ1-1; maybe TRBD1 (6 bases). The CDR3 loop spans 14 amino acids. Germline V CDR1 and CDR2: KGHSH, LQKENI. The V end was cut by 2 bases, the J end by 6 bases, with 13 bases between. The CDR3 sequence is CASSPWRQDAEAFF. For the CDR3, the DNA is TGTGCCAGCTCACCATGGCGACAGGACGCTGAAGCTTTCTTT.

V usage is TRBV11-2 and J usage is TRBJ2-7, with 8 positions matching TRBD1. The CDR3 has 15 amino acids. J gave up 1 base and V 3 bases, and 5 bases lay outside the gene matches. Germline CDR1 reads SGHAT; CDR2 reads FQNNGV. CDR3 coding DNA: TGTGCCAGCAGCTTGGGGCAGGGGGCTTCCTACGAGCAGTACTTC. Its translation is CASSLGQGASYEQYF.

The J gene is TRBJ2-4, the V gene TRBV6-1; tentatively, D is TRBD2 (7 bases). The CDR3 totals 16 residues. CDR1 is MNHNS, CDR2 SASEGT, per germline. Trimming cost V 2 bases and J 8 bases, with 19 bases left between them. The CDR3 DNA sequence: TGTGCCAGCAGTGAAAGGGGGGGACGGACTACGGACATTCAGTACTTC. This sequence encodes CASSERGGRTTDIQYF.

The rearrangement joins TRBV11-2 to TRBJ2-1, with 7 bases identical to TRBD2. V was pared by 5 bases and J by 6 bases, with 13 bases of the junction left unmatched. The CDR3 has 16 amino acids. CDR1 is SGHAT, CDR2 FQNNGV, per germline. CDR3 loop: CASSQKLLAEINEQFF. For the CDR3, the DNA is TGTGCCAGCAGCCAAAAGCTGCTAGCGGAGATCAATGAGCAGTTCTTC.

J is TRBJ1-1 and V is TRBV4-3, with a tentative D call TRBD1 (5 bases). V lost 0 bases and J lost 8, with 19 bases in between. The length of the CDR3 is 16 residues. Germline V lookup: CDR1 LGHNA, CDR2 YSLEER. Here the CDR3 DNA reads TGCGCCAGCAGCCAAGATCCCGCAGGGTCGGGCGGAGAAGCTTTCTTT. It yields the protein CASSQDPAGSGGEAFF.

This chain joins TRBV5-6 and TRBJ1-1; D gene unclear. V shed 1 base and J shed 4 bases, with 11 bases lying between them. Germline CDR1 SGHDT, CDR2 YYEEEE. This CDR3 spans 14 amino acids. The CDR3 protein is CASSLIFRSTEAFF. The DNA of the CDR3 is TGTGCCAGCAGCTTGATCTTTCGGTCCACTGAAGCTTTCTTT.

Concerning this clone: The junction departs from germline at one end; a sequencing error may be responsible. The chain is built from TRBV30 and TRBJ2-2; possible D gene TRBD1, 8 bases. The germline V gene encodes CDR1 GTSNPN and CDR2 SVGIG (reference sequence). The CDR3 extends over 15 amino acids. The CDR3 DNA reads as TGTGCCTGGATCCTTACAGGGGGGGAACACCGGGGAGCTGTTTTT. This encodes CAWILTGGEHRGAVF.

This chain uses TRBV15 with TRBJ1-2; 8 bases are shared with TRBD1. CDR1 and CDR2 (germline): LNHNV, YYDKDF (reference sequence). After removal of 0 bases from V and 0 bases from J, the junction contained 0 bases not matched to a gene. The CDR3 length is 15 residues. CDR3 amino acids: CATSRDRGPNYGYTF. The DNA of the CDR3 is TGTGCCACCAGCAGAGACAGGGGGCCTAACTATGGCTACACCTTC.

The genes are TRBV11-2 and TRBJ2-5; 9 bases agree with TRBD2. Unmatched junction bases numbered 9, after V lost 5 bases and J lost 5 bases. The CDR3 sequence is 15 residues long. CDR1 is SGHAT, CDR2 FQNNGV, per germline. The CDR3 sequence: CASSLLGLAKETQYF. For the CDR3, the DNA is TGTGCCAGCAGCCTCCTCGGACTAGCGAAGGAGACCCAGTACTTC.

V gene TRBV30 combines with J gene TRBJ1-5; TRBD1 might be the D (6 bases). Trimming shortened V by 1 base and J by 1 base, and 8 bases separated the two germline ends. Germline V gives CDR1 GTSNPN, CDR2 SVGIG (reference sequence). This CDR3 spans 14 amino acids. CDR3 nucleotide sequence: TGTGCCTGGAGTGGGGGACAAAGCAATCAGCCCCAGCATTTT. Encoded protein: CAWSGGQSNQPQHF.

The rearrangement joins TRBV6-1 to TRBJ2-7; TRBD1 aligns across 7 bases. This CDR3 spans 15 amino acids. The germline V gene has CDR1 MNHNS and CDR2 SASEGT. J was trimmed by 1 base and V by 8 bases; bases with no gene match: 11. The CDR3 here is CASQYPGTASYEQYF. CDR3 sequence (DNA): TGTGCCAGCCAATACCCAGGGACAGCATCCTACGAGCAGTACTTC.

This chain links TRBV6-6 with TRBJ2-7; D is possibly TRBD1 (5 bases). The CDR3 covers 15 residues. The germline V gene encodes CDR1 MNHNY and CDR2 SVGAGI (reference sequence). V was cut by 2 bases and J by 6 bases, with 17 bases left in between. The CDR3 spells CASSYVRAKGVEQYF. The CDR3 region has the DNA TGTGCCAGCAGTTACGTCAGGGCCAAGGGCGTCGAGCAGTACTTC.

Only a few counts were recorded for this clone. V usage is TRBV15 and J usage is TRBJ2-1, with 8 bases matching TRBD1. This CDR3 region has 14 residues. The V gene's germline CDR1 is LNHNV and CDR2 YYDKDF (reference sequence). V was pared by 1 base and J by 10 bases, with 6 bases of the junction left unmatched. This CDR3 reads CATSRGGQGGEQFF. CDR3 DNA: TGTGCCACCAGCAGAGGCGGACAGGGCGGAGAGCAGTTCTTC. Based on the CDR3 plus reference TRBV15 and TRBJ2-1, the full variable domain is DAMVIQNPRYQVTQFGKPVTLSCSQTLNHNVMYWYQQKSSQAPKLLFHYYDKDFNNEADTPDNFQSRRPNTSFCFLDIRSPGLGDTAMYLCATSRGGQGGEQFFGPGTRLTVL.

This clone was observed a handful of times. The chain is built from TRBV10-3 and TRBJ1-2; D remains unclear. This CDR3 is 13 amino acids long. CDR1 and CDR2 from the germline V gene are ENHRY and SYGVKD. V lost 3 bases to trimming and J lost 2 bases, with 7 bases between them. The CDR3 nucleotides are TGTGCCATCAGTGAATCTAAAAACTATGGCTACACCTTC. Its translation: CAISESKNYGYTF.

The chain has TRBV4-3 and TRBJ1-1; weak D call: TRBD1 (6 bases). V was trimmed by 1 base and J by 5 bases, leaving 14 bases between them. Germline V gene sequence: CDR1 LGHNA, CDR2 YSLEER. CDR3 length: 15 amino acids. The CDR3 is CASSQAYRDLTEAFF. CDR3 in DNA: TGCGCCAGCAGCCAAGCATACAGGGACCTGACTGAAGCTTTCTTT.

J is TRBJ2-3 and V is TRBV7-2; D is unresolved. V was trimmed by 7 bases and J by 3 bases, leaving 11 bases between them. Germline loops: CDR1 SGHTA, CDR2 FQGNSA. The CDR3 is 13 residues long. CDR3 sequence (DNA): TGTGCCAGCAAAGAATCTAGGACAGATACGCAGTATTTT. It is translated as CASKESRTDTQYF. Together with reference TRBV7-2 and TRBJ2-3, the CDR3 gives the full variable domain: GAGVSQSPSNKVTEKGKDVELRCDPISGHTALYWYRQSLGQGLEFLIYFQGNSAPDKSGLPSDRFSAERTGGSVSTLTIQRTQQEDSAVYLCASKESRTDTQYFGPGTRLTVL.

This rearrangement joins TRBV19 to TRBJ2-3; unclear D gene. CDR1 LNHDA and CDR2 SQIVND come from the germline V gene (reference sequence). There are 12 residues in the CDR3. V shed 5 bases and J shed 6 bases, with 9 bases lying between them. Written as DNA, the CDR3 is TGTGCCAGTAGTCCTCCGGAGGATACGCAGTATTTT. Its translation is CASSPPEDTQYF.

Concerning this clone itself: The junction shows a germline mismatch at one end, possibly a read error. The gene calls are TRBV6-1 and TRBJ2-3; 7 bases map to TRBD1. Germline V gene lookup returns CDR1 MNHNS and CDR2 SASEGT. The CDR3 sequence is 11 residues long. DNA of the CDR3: TGTGCCGGCAGAACAGGGGTAACGCAGTATTTT. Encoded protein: CAGRTGVTQYF.

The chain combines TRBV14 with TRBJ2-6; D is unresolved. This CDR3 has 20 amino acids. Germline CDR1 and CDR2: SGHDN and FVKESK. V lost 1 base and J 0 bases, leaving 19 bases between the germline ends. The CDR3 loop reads CASSQGVFVHRYSGANVLTF. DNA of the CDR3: TGTGCCAGCAGCCAAGGCGTTTTTGTGCACCGCTACTCTGGGGCCAACGTCCTGACTTTC.

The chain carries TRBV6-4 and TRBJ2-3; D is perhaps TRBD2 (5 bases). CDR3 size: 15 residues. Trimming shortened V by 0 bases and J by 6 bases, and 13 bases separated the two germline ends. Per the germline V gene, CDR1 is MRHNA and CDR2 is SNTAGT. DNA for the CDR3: TGTGCCAGCAGTGACTCGCTCGCGGGTGGGGATACGCAGTATTTT. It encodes CASSDSLAGGDTQYF.

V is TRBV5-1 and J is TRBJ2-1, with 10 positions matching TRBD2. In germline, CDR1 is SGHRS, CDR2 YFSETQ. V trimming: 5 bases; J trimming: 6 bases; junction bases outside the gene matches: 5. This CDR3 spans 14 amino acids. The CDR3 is CASRASGGPNEQFF. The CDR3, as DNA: TGCGCCAGCAGAGCTAGCGGGGGTCCCAATGAGCAGTTCTTC.

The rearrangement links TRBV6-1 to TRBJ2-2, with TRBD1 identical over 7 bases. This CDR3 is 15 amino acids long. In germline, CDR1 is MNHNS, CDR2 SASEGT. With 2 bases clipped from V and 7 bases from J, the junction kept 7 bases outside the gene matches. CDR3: CASSEQTGIGGELFF. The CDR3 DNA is TGTGCCAGCAGTGAACAGACAGGGATTGGCGGGGAGCTGTTTTTT.

The CDR3 DNA reads as TGTGCCAGCAGCTTGGGGCGGGTCCCTACTCAGCCCCAGCATTTT. Its translation is CASSLGRVPTQPQHF. The genes are TRBV5-5 and TRBJ1-5; the D is unclear. V was cut by 0 bases and J by 6 bases, with 13 bases left in between. The germline V gene encodes CDR1 SGHKS and CDR2 YYEKEE (reference sequence). There are 15 residues in the CDR3.

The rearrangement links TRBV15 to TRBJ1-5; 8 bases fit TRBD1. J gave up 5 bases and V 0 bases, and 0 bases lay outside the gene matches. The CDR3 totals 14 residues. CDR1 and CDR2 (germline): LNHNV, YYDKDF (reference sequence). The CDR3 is CATSRDRGHQPQHF. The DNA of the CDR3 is TGTGCCACCAGCAGAGACAGGGGGCATCAGCCCCAGCATTTT. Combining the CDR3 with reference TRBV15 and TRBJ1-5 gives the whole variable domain DAMVIQNPRYQVTQFGKPVTLSCSQTLNHNVMYWYQQKSSQAPKLLFHYYDKDFNNEADTPDNFQSRRPNTSFCFLDIRSPGLGDTAMYLCATSRDRGHQPQHFGDGTRLSIL.

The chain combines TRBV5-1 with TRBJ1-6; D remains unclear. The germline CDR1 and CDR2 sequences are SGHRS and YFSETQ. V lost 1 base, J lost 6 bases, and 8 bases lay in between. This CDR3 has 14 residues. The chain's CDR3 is CASSLLRVNSPLHF. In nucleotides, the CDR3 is TGCGCCAGCAGCTTGTTGAGGGTTAATTCACCCCTCCACTTT.

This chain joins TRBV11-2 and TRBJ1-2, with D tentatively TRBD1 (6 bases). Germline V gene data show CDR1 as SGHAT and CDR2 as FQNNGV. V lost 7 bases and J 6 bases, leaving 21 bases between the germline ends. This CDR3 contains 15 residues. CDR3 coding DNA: TGTGCCAGCATGAACTCAAGGGGGTTCCCCCATGGCTACACCTTC. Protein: CASMNSRGFPHGYTF.

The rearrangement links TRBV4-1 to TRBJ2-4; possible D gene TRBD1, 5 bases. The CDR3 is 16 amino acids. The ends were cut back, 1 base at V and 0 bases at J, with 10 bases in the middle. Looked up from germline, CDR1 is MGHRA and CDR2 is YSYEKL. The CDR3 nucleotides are TGCGCCAGCAGCCAAGGACAGCCTCTAGCCAAAAACATTCAGTACTTC. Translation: CASSQGQPLAKNIQYF.

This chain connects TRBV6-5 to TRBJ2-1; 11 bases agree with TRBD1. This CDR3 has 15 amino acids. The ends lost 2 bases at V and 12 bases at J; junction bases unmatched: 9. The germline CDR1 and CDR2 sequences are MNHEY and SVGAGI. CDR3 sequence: CASSYPGQGEFGQFF. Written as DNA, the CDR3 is TGTGCCAGCAGTTACCCGGGACAGGGGGAGTTTGGGCAGTTCTTC.